Listed below are T cell receptor beta chains from one sample, sequenced in a study of blood T cell repertoires in COVID-19. The table came from immunoSEQ multiplex PCR; TCRdb's copy has only in-frame clones and leaves some out. Here the sample spans 120,000 or so clones, about nine tenths being singletons. Input material: peripheral blood. All receptors come from a man aged 35-49 years with acute or convalescent COVID-19. CDR3s include the opening cysteine and the closing phenylalanine or tryptophan. Clone size is shown for a subset of rows, as once, few, many or a class of expanded clone.

v_gene	abundance	j_gene	CDR3aa
TRBV7-2	-	TRBJ2-3	CASSSDRTLTDTQYF
TRBV19	-	TRBJ1-1	CASSVGRGTEAFF
TRBV30	-	TRBJ2-3	CAWSVGRKEDTQYF
TRBV6-1	-	TRBJ2-7	CASSEVYGQGGVRQYF
TRBV30	-	TRBJ2-1	CAWSAGLAAYNEQFF
TRBV2	-	TRBJ2-7	CASSGGTGSYEQYF
TRBV7-2	-	TRBJ2-1	CASRLQGGDQDEQFF
TRBV5-6	-	TRBJ1-4	CASSTQGTNEKLFF
TRBV19	-	TRBJ1-5	CASRQDPSGQPQHF
TRBV30	-	TRBJ1-1	CAWSPRQGYPNFGAFF
TRBV19	-	TRBJ1-2	CASSPGTEYHYGYTF
TRBV11-3	-	TRBJ2-5	CASSLAVQETQYF
TRBV4-3	-	TRBJ2-1	CASSQGLAVYNEQFF
TRBV7-8	-	TRBJ2-7	CASSPTSGRFEQYF
TRBV9	-	TRBJ2-1	CASSVGDSYNEQFF
TRBV4-1	-	TRBJ2-3	CASSTIQGRPQYF
TRBV5-1	-	TRBJ1-1	CASSFGTGHMNTEAFF
TRBV3-1/TRBV3-2	-	TRBJ2-7	CASSQNPGVSSYEQYF
TRBV19	-	TRBJ2-3	CASRRTSNGDTQYF
TRBV2	-	TRBJ2-5	CASSPFRGETQYF
TRBV12-3/TRBV12-4	once	TRBJ1-1	CANQVKGYTEAFF
TRBV9	-	TRBJ1-6	CASSGTWNSPLHF
TRBV5-6	-	TRBJ1-5	CASSLSGTELYSNQPQHF
TRBV7-2	-	TRBJ2-7	CASSLGGASYEQYF
TRBV6-6	-	TRBJ1-5	CANAGASNQPQHF
TRBV6-1	-	TRBJ1-2	CASSEVSAEGYTF
TRBV3-1/TRBV3-2	-	TRBJ2-7	CASSPGTNPYEQYF
TRBV6-5	-	TRBJ2-7	CASSGGAGEQYF
TRBV30	-	TRBJ2-5	CAWSVSLRGETQYF
TRBV27	few	TRBJ2-1	CASRHSLAGDYNEQFF
TRBV10-3	-	TRBJ1-1	CAISRDRETEAFF
TRBV15	-	TRBJ1-2	CATNRGGSNYGYTF
TRBV2	-	TRBJ1-3	CASSRQGANGNTIYF
TRBV6-6	-	TRBJ2-1	CASSPGRGSYNEQFF
TRBV5-1	-	TRBJ1-2	CASSYAPLAGAGGYTF
TRBV28	-	TRBJ2-1	CASSLSGQGVNNEQFF
TRBV19	-	TRBJ2-3	CASKGQSGTDTQYF
TRBV14	once	TRBJ2-5	CASSLRSGSGMETQYF
TRBV29-1	-	TRBJ1-2	CSVNTGKGEAYYGYTF
TRBV9	-	TRBJ2-3	CASTDRAGGFPDTQYF
TRBV7-9	-	TRBJ1-2	CASRPGTGTSGYTF
TRBV4-2	once	TRBJ2-5	CASSQGPRETQYF
TRBV5-6	-	TRBJ1-1	CASSSWGGTEAFF
TRBV7-9	-	TRBJ1-2	CASSLEQFYGYTF
TRBV5-1	-	TRBJ2-3	CASRQGARADTQYF
TRBV9	-	TRBJ2-5	CASSGPRAGRNKETQYF
TRBV6-5	-	TRBJ2-7	CASSIEGQNYEQYF
TRBV6-6	-	TRBJ1-4	CASSPAGGAFEKLFF
TRBV11-2	few	TRBJ2-2	CASNLQGWHTGELFF
TRBV5-5	once	TRBJ2-1	CASSTRGDRGLNEQFF
TRBV20-1	-	TRBJ2-7	CSASLAAGREQYF
TRBV27	-	TRBJ2-1	CASSLSGGQGRKLF
TRBV25-1	-	TRBJ1-2	CASSDAGGYTF
TRBV5-8	-	TRBJ1-1	CASSHRQGEEAFF